The subject of this entry is one TCR beta chain. The antigen it recognizes is unknown. Base qualities are missing; no much larger clone stands one base away. This entry belongs to a study of T cell responses to AZD1222 COVID-19 vaccine (dated by TCRdb to about 2021). Study-wide context: TCR sequencing was performed for about 250 trial participants, of whom around 200 were given two doses of AZD1222 and 26 were given two doses of MenACWY control vaccine. Trial participants were enrolled by age into 18-55, 56-69 and 70-plus year subgroups, with approximately 160, 26 and 62 TCR-sequenced participants respectively. Findings and caveats that apply to the study as a whole: Most participants were white British and females outnumbered males, and the authors suggested that clonal diversity may have been underestimated. Conclusions about previously exposed vaccinees are limited because only six or seven AZD1222 recipients were SARS-CoV-2 seropositive at baseline. Reportedly, close to half of the unique spike-specific TCRs recognized epitopes lying outside the regions that are mutated in the B.1.351 and B.1.1.7 variants. The 56-69-year group was small, and its depth increase did not reach significance, likely because of low power. Spike-specific TCR breadth and depth rose significantly after two AZD1222 doses compared with day 0 and with MenACWY recipients. The vaccine-associated CD4 TCRs covered the entire spike protein, and the dominant responses fell in regions 160-218 and 743-854. No day 14 peak-response samples were available, so repertoires were characterized only after the peak T cell response.

The time point label on this specimen signifies: about 28 days (+/-7) after the second vaccine dose. Because spike-specific TCR depth and breadth did not differ between the two schedules, AZD1222 recipients who got a second dose at roughly 4 weeks were pooled with those who got a second dose at roughly 12 weeks. The vaccinee samples were drawn from two UK trials, COV001 and COV002, one of which was a single-blind randomized controlled phase 2/3 trial testing AZD1222 (ChAdOx1 nCoV-19) in healthy adults. Trial participant PBMC samples were collected at day 0 and day 28 after the second dose for TCRbeta chain sequencing. The CDR3 spans 13 residues, from the cysteine through the phenylalanine. Only CDR3 DNA is held: 39 bases, read in frame from base 1. V and J are trimmed by 4 bases and 7 bases, and the gene matches miss 4 bases of the junction. As encoded in the germline V gene, CDR1 is SGHRS while CDR2 is YFSETQ.

The CDR3 regions of human TCRbeta chains were subjected to immunosequencing. The paper's data handling went like this. Repertoire TCRs were matched against a reference library of SARS-CoV-2-specific TCRs generated with the MIRA antigen-specificity platform. Breadth was defined as the fraction of unique TCRs that were SARS-CoV-2-associated. Depth was defined as the fraction of total T cells that were SARS-CoV-2-associated. Using the MIRA data, each spike-specific TCR was assigned both to the spike region to which the TCR was reactive and to a CD4 or CD8 class. Log10-transformed breadth and depth values were compared by one-way ANOVA with Sidak's multiple comparisons tests. TCRdb's version of the immuneACCESS table is confined to in-frame rearrangements and falls short of the full clone set. An unresolved V gene accounts for under half of the shortfall where checked; the remainder is of unknown origin. V, J and clone size are taken as reported in that table, and D and trimming were inferred from the DNA itself. The sample yields 150,000 or so clones; around 90% were counted once. Jointly, the top ten make up 1% to 1.5% of the sample.

This sequence was found in an adult who received the AZD1222 COVID-19 vaccine. This chain is built from TRBV5-1 and TRBJ1-2; TRBD1 aligns with 10 central bases. Sequenced here: peripheral blood, sampled 28 days after the second AZD1222 dose. CDR3 region: CASSAGQGPGYTF. At the DNA level, the sequence is TGCGCCAGCAGCGCGGGACAGGGGCCTGGCTACACCTTC. With the portions outside the CDR3 filled from the reference TRBV5-1 and TRBJ1-2 genes, the complete variable region becomes KAGVTQTPRYLIKTRGQQVTLSCSPISGHRSVSWYQQTPGQGLQFLFEYFSETQRNKGNFPGRFSGRQFSNSRSEMNVSTLELGDSALYLCASSAGQGPGYTFGSGTRLTVV.